This T cell receptor beta chain was identified in a study of cytomegalovirus exposure and HLA in healthy donors. Some clones are missing from TCRdb's copy, which holds only in-frame ones; the method was immunoSEQ multiplex PCR. The table has a few hundred thousand clones, approximately 80% seen once. This TCR derives from a woman in her twenties or thirties in good health and CMV-seropositive. The sample taken for sequencing was PBMCs.

CDR3 in DNA: TGTGCCAGTAGGGGACTAGCGGGAGCCGGGAACATTCAGTACTTC. The encoded protein is CASRGLAGAGNIQYF. The rearrangement links TRBV19 to TRBJ2-4; 14 bases line up with TRBD2. The CDR3 length is 15 residues. The V and J ends lost 6 bases and 7 bases, in that order; junction bases with no gene match: 5. Per the germline V gene, CDR1 is LNHDA and CDR2 is SQIVND (reference sequence). Combining the CDR3 with reference TRBV19 and TRBJ2-4 gives the whole variable domain DGGITQSPKYLFRKEGQNVTLSCEQNLNHDAMYWYRQDPGQGLRLIYYSQIVNDFQKGDIAEGYSVSREKKESFPLTVTSAQKNPTAFYLCASRGLAGAGNIQYFGAGTRLSVL.